This paragraph reports one T cell receptor beta chain. This sample is part of a study of blood T cell repertoires in COVID-19. Overall study context: Collection of acute and convalescent COVID-19 samples took place in the United States, Italy and Spain. Nucleic acid was either cDNA or gDNA, and it came from T cells, B-cell-depleted T cells, or PBMCs.

This CDR3 contains 15 residues. Germline loops: CDR1 GTSNPN, CDR2 SVGIG (reference sequence). V shed 0 bases and J 8 bases; nucleotides not matched to a gene: 10. Clones were read by immunoSEQ multiplex PCR, and TCRdb kept only the in-frame ones, dropping some. The sample carries about 200,000 clones, more than 75% recorded once. The specimen was peripheral blood. V and J are TRBV30 and TRBJ2-3, with 8 bases fitting TRBD2. The TCR originated in a man aged 40-50 years with active or convalescent COVID-19. The CDR3 nucleotides read TGTGCCTGGAGTGTACTCGCGGGAGGCAGGCCTACGCAGTATTTT. Its translation is CAWSVLAGGRPTQYF. Looking up the rest from reference TRBV30 and TRBJ2-3 gives the full variable domain: SQTIHQWPATLVQPVGSPLSLECTVEGTSNPNLYWYRQAAGRGLQLLFYSVGIGQISSEVPQNLSASRPQDRQFILSSKKLLLSDSGFYLCAWSVLAGGRPTQYFGPGTRLTVL.